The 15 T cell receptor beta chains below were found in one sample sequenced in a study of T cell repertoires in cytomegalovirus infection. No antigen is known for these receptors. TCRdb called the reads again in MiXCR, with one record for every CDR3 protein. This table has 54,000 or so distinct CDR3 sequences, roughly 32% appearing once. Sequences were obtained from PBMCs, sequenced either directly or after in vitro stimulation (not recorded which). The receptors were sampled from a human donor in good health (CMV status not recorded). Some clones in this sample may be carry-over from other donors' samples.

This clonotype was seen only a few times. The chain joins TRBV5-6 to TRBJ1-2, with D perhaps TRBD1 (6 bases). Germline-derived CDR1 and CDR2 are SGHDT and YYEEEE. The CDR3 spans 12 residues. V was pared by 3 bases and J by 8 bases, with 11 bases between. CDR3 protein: CASSSPGVGYTF. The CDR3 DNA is TGTGCCAGCAGCTCCCCAGGGGTCGGCTACACCTTC.

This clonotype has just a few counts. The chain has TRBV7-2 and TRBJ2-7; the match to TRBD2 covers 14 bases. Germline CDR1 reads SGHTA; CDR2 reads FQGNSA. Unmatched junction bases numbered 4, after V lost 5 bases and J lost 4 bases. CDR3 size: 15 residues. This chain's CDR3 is CASSEGLAGVYEQYF. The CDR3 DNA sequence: TGTGCCAGCAGCGAGGGACTAGCGGGAGTTTACGAGCAGTACTTC.

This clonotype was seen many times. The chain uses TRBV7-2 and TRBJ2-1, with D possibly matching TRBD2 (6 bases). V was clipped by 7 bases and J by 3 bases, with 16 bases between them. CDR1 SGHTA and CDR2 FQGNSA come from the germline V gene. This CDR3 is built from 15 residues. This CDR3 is CASMTRGVNYNEQFF. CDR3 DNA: TGTGCCAGCATGACACGCGGGGTGAACTACAATGAGCAGTTCTTC.

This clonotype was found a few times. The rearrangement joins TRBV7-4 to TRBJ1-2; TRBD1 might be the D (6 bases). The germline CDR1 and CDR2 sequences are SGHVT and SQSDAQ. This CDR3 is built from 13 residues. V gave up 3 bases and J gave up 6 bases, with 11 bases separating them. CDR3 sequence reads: CASSFVAGDGYTF. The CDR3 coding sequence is TGTGCCAGCAGCTTCGTGGCAGGGGATGGCTACACCTTC.

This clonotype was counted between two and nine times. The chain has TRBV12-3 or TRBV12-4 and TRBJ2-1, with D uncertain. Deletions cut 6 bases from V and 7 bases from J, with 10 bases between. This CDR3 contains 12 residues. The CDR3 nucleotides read TGTGCCAGCAGCCCCTTAGGGAATGAGCAGTTCTTC. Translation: CASSPLGNEQFF.

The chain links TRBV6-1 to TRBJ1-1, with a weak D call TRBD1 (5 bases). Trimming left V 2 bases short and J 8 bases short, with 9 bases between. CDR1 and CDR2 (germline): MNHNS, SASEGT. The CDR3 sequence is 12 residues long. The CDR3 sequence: CASSERGREAFF. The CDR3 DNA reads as TGTGCCAGCAGTGAAAGGGGCAGGGAAGCTTTCTTT.

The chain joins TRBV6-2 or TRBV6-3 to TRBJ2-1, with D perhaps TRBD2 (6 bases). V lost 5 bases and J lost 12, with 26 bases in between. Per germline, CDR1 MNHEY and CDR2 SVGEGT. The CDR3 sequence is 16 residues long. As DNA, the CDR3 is TGTGCCAGCAGTCCCCGAGGCGGTAGCGGAAGCCTGGGGCAGTTCTTC. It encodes CASSPRGGSGSLGQFF.

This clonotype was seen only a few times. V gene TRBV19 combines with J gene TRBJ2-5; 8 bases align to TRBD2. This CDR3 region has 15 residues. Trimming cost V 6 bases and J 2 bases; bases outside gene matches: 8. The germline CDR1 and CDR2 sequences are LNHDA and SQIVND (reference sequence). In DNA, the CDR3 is TGTGCCAGTAGGCCGGCAGGCGGGGGGCAAGAGACCCAGTACTTC. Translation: CASRPAGGGQETQYF.

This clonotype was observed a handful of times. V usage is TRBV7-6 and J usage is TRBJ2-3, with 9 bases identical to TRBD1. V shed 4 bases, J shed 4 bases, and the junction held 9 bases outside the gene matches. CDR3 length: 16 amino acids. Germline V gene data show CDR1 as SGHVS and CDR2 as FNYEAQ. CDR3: CASSSRTGEGADTQYF. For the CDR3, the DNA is TGTGCCAGCAGCTCCCGGACAGGGGAGGGGGCAGATACGCAGTATTTT.

CDR3 region: CATSRVRVSGELFF. The DNA of the CDR3 is TGTGCCACCAGCAGGGTTAGAGTCTCCGGGGAGCTGTTTTTT. The rearrangement links TRBV15 to TRBJ2-2, with no clear D. V was cut by 3 bases and J by 6 bases, with 11 bases left in between. CDR1 and CDR2 (germline): LNHNV, YYDKDF (reference sequence). This CDR3 spans 14 amino acids.

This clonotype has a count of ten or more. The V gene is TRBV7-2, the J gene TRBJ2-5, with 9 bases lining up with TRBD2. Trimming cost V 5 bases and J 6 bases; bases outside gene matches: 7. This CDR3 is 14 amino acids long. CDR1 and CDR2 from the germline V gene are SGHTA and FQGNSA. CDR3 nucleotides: TGTGCCAGCAGCGGGGCTAGCGGGGTGAAGACCCAGTACTTC. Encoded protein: CASSGASGVKTQYF.

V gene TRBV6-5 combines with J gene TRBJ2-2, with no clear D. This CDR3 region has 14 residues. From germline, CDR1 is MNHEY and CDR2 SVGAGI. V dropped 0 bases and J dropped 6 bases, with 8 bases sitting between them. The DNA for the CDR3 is TGTGCCAGCAGTTACTCGTCATCGGCCGGGGAGCTGTTTTTT. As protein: CASSYSSSAGELFF.

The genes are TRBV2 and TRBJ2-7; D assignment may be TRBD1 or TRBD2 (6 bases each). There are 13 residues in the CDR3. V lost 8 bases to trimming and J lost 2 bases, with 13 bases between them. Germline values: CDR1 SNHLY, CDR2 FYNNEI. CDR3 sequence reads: CASGGDNAYEQYF. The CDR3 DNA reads TGTGCCAGCGGAGGGGACAACGCCTACGAGCAGTACTTC.

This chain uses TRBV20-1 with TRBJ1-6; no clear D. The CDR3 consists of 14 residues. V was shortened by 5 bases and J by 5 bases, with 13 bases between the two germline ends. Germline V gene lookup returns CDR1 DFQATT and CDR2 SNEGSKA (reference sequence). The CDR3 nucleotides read TGCAGTGCTGAAGGTACTGGGAATAATTCACCCCTCCACTTT. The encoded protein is CSAEGTGNNSPLHF.

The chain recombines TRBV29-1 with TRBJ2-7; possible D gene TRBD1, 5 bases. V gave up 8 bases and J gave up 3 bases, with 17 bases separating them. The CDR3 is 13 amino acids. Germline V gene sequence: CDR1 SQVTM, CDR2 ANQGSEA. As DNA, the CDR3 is TGCAGCATTCTTCAGGGAACGCGCTACGAGCAGTACTTC. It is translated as CSILQGTRYEQYF.